This entry features one T cell receptor beta chain sequence. Its cognate antigen is unknown. The germline V gene encodes CDR1 MGHDK and CDR2 SYGVNS. The V end was cut by 6 bases, the J end by 1 base, with 9 bases between. The CDR3 runs to 13 residues. Data came from immunoSEQ multiplex PCR; TCRdb stores just in-frame clones and leaves some out. The sample has hundreds of thousands of clones; 75% to 90% are singletons. These data are taken from a study of cytomegalovirus exposure and HLA in healthy donors. General study findings and limits: The majority of TCR sequences were rare, yet some public TCRs appeared in many donors. Under in vitro conditions, three CMV-associated chains were confirmed as specific for CMV antigens. Investigators reported 150 to 200 TCR beta chains as tied to cytomegalovirus.

This TCR was recovered from a woman aged 25 to 39 in good health and CMV-seropositive. The chain couples TRBV25-1 to TRBJ1-1, with D unresolved. The source material was PBMCs. As DNA, the CDR3 is TGTGCCAGCAGGCCCCCATCGAACACTGAAGCTTTCTTT. It is translated as CASRPPSNTEAFF.